This is a list of T cell receptor beta chains from one sample in a study of shared clonotypes between healthy human individuals. The data were produced by immunoSEQ multiplex PCR, yet TCRdb's version contains in-frame clones alone and is incomplete. The repertoire holds some 650,000 clones, with roughly 97% as singletons. The source material was naive CD4+ T cells sorted from blood. These receptors were obtained from a young woman in good health. Each CDR3 is given with its conserved first and last residue. The D gene is left open where the match is weak. Clone size appears in some rows only: once, few, many, or a class for an expanded clone.

size,D,V,J,DNA,CDR3
NA,NA,TRBV28,TRBJ2-5,TGTGCCAGCAGTTTACCGGGGGGCCCGGAGACCCAGTACTTC,CASSLPGGPETQYF
once,TRBD2,TRBV28,TRBJ2-3,TGTGCCAGCACTCCTAGAGGGCTAGCGGGAGGTTCTAGCACAGATACGCAGTATTTT,CASTPRGLAGGSSTDTQYF
NA,NA,TRBV5-1,TRBJ1-2,TGCGCCAGCAGCTTGCTGGACGGACCTAACTATGGCTACACCTTC,CASSLLDGPNYGYTF
NA,NA,TRBV10-3,TRBJ2-7,TGTGCCATCAGTGAGTCGAAAAGTGGCAACGAGCAGTACTTC,CAISESKSGNEQYF
NA,TRBD2,TRBV5-1,TRBJ2-1,TGCGCCAGCAGTAGCGGGGGGCTCAACAATGAGCAGTTCTTC,CASSSGGLNNEQFF
NA,NA,TRBV28,TRBJ2-5,TGTGCCAGCAGTTTTAGACAGATCGGAGAGACCCAGTACTTC,CASSFRQIGETQYF
NA,TRBD1,TRBV2,TRBJ1-2,TGTGCCAGCAGTGATGACAGGGGGGTAGTTGGCTACACCTTC,CASSDDRGVVGYTF
NA,TRBD2,TRBV7-9,TRBJ2-7,TGTGCCAGCAGCGGTCGGACTAGGGACTACGAGCAGTACTTC,CASSGRTRDYEQYF
NA,TRBD1,TRBV5-1,TRBJ1-1,TGCGCCAGCAGCCGCGACAGGGTTTCGCCTGAAGCTTTCTTT,CASSRDRVSPEAFF
once,NA,TRBV7-8,TRBJ1-4,TGTGCCAGCAGCCGCCCCAGGCTCCGGGGAGAAAAACTGTTTTTT,CASSRPRLRGEKLFF
NA,TRBD1,TRBV28,TRBJ2-7,TGTGCCAGCAGTTTGCAGACAGGGGCGGTCTACGAGCAGTACTTC,CASSLQTGAVYEQYF
NA,NA,TRBV6-1,TRBJ2-3,TGTGCCAGCAGGTATAGCACAGATACGCAGTATTTT,CASRYSTDTQYF
NA,TRBD1,TRBV2,TRBJ1-4,TGTGCCAGCAGTTGGGGACAGGGGAAAGAAAAACTGTTTTTT,CASSWGQGKEKLFF
NA,NA,TRBV6-1,TRBJ1-2,TGTGCCAGCGGGAGGGGGGCTTGGGCTGGCTACACCTTC,CASGRGAWAGYTF
NA,TRBD1,TRBV25-1,TRBJ1-2,TGTGCCAGCAGTGAGACAGGGGGAAACTATGGCTACACCTTC,CASSETGGNYGYTF
NA,TRBD2,TRBV5-4,TRBJ2-3,TGTGCCAGCAGCTTGGTCCGGGGCGGGAGTGGAACAGATACGCAGTATTTT,CASSLVRGGSGTDTQYF
once,TRBD2,TRBV7-9,TRBJ2-7,TGTGCCAGCAGCTTACTCGGGACTAGTTCATACGAGCAGTACTTC,CASSLLGTSSYEQYF
NA,NA,TRBV9,TRBJ2-7,TGTGCCAGCAGCGTAGATTTGTTCCGCGAGCAGTACTTC,CASSVDLFREQYF
NA,TRBD1,TRBV4-2,TRBJ2-5,TGTGCCAGCAGCCGGAACGACAGGGGGGTAGCAGGAGCCCAAGAGACCCAGTACTTC,CASSRNDRGVAGAQETQYF
NA,NA,TRBV28,TRBJ2-1,TGTGCCAGCAGTTTTAGGCGGCTGCGATATGGGCAGTTCTTC,CASSFRRLRYGQFF
few,NA,TRBV4-1,TRBJ1-5,TGCGCCAGCAGCCCCGGGGTTCATCAGCCCCAGCATTTT,CASSPGVHQPQHF
NA,TRBD2,TRBV9,TRBJ2-4,TGTGCCAGCAGCGCAGGACTAGCGGGAGAGAACATTCAGTACTTC,CASSAGLAGENIQYF
NA,TRBD1,TRBV28,TRBJ1-6,TGTGCCAGCAGTTTATTGACAGGGGTCAATTCACCCCTCCACTTT,CASSLLTGVNSPLHF
NA,TRBD2,TRBV7-9,TRBJ2-1,TGTGCCAGCAGCTTAGGCTTACTAGCGGCTTCCTACAATGAGCAGTTCTTC,CASSLGLLAASYNEQFF
once,NA,TRBV4-1,TRBJ1-1,TGCGCCAGCAGCCAAGAAGGGCTAATGAACACTGAAGCTTTCTTT,CASSQEGLMNTEAFF
NA,TRBD2,TRBV7-9,TRBJ2-1,TGTGCCAGCAGCCACCGACTAGCCTCCTACAATGAGCAGTTCTTC,CASSHRLASYNEQFF
NA,NA,TRBV11-2,TRBJ2-7,TGTGCCAGCAGCTTAGAAGTCGGGCCCTACGAGCAGTACTTC,CASSLEVGPYEQYF
NA,TRBD1,TRBV9,TRBJ1-4,TGTGCCAGCAGCGTAGGTGTCCCGGGACAGGGCCGGAATGAAAAACTGTTTTTT,CASSVGVPGQGRNEKLFF
NA,TRBD1,TRBV2,TRBJ2-3,TGTGCCAGCAGTGAAGAGGGACAGGGCACAGATACGCAGTATTTT,CASSEEGQGTDTQYF
NA,NA,TRBV6-6,TRBJ1-2,TGTGCCAGCAGTTACTCGTCACCGAGGGACGGCTATGGCTACACCTTC,CASSYSSPRDGYGYTF
NA,TRBD2,TRBV7-9,TRBJ2-7,TGTGCCAGCAGCTCCCAAGGAAAGTGGACTAGCGGGTCCTACGAGCAGTACTTC,CASSSQGKWTSGSYEQYF
NA,TRBD2,TRBV6-1,TRBJ2-4,TGTGCCAGCAGTCCCCGGGGGGGGGACATTCAGTACTTC,CASSPRGGDIQYF
NA,NA,TRBV27,TRBJ2-7,TGTGCCAGCAGTTTAGACTGGAGCTCCTACGAGCAGTACTTC,CASSLDWSSYEQYF
NA,NA,TRBV6-6,TRBJ1-1,TGTGCCAGCAGTTACTCAGGCAGGAACACTGAAGCTTTCTTT,CASSYSGRNTEAFF
NA,NA,TRBV28,TRBJ2-7,TGTGCCAGCAGTTTGGCAGGCGGAATCTACGAGCAGTACTTC,CASSLAGGIYEQYF
NA,NA,TRBV9,TRBJ2-7,TGTGCCAGCAGCGTACAGGGGACCCACGAGCAGTACTTC,CASSVQGTHEQYF
NA,TRBD1,TRBV28,TRBJ1-5,TGTGCCAGCAGCCCCGCCAACGGACAGGGCAATCAGCCCCAGCATTTT,CASSPANGQGNQPQHF
NA,NA,TRBV29-1,TRBJ2-2,TGCAGCGTTGCGAAAGCCGCAGGGGGAAAAGGGACTACCACCGGGGAGCTGTTTTTT,CSVAKAAGGKGTTTGELFF
NA,NA,TRBV30,TRBJ1-4,TGTGCCTGGAGGGGGGGGCCAGACCCTAATGAAAAACTGTTTTTT,CAWRGGPDPNEKLFF
NA,TRBD1,TRBV7-8,TRBJ1-4,TGTGCCAGCAGCCCCCGGACAGGGGACGAAAAACTGTTTTTT,CASSPRTGDEKLFF
NA,NA,TRBV28,TRBJ2-1,TGTGCCAGCAGTCCCGCCCTAGCGACCTACAATGAGCAGTTCTTC,CASSPALATYNEQFF
NA,NA,TRBV5-4,TRBJ2-3,TGTGCCAGCAGCTTGGATGGGCGCACAGATACGCAGTATTTT,CASSLDGRTDTQYF
NA,NA,TRBV19,TRBJ1-3,TGTGCCAGTAGTATAGTTGGGTCTGTCTCTGGAAACACCATATATTTT,CASSIVGSVSGNTIYF
NA,NA,TRBV7-9,TRBJ2-7,TGTGCCAGCAGCCCCCGGGACATAAACTACGAGCAGTACTTC,CASSPRDINYEQYF